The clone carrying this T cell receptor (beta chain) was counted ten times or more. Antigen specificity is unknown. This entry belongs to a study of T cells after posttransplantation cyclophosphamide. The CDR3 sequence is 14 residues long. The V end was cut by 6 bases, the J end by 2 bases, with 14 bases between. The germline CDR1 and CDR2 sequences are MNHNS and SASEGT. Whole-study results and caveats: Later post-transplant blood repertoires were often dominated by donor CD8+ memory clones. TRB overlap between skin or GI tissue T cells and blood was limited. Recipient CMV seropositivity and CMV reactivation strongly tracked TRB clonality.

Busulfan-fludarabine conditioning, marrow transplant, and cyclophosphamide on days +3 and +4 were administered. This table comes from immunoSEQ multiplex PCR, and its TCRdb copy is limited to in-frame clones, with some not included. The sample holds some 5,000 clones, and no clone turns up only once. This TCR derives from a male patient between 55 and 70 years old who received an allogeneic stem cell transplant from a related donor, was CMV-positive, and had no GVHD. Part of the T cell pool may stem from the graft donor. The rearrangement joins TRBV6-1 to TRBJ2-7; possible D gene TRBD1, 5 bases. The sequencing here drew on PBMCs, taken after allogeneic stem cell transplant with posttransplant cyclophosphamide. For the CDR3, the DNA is TGTGCCAGCAGACCCAGGGTGGATACCTACGAGCAGTACTTC. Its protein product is CASRPRVDTYEQYF.